This T cell receptor beta chain is drawn from a study of shared clonotypes between healthy human individuals. Across the whole study: Donor ages ranged 18 to 49 years: two women, a few men. Findings of the study overall: Having only a few donors restricted how much genetic and exposure-history diversity was captured.

The CDR3 consists of 15 residues. CDR1 is SGHTA, CDR2 FQGNSA, per germline. V lost 5 bases and J lost 5, with 19 bases in between. Loaded into unsorted PBMC replicate PCRs was approximately 320 ng DNA, roughly 30,000 T cell genomes. Profiled with immunoSEQ multiplex PCR; TCRdb holds only in-frame clones, not every one. The table has about 560,000 clones, around 78% seen once. Worth noting for this clone: Its cognate antigen is unknown.

Every one of the donors was a Caucasian adult that lived in Nashville, Tennessee. The chain combines TRBV7-2 with TRBJ2-7; D may be TRBD1 or TRBD2 (5 bases each). Sample: PBMCs. This clonotype was obtained from a woman aged 40-49 years in good health. Some clones in this sample may be carry-over from other donors' samples. The chain's CDR3 is CASSNPGRLLNEQYF. As DNA, the CDR3 is TGTGCCAGCAGCAATCCGGGACGCCTACTTAACGAGCAGTACTTC.